Included here is one T cell receptor beta chain sequence, with context. These data come from a study of blood T cell repertoires in COVID-19. For the study at large: Samples taken during acute and convalescent COVID-19 were collected in the United States, Italy and Spain. The cDNA or gDNA used as material had been derived from T cells, B-cell-depleted T cells, or PBMCs.

V was cut by 4 bases and J by 2 bases, with 11 bases left in between. CDR1 is SGHAT and CDR2 is FQNNGV in the germline V gene. This CDR3 is 15 amino acids long. Under the authors' procedure: Amplification of reference gene primers was used by the study to estimate nucleated cell counts. Only in-frame clones appear in the TCRdb table, and some are missing; sequencing was by immunoSEQ multiplex PCR. D and trimming come from the DNA, and the V and J calls and clone size come from that table. The sample lists about 190,000 clones, more than 70% occurring once. This receptor was obtained from a woman aged 80 or over with active or convalescent COVID-19. The gene calls are TRBV11-2 and TRBJ1-4; weak D call: TRBD1 (6 bases). Sequenced sample: peripheral blood. CDR3 sequence (DNA): TGTGCCAGCAGCTCAGGGGTAGGGACTAATGAAAAACTGTTTTTT. Protein: CASSSGVGTNEKLFF.